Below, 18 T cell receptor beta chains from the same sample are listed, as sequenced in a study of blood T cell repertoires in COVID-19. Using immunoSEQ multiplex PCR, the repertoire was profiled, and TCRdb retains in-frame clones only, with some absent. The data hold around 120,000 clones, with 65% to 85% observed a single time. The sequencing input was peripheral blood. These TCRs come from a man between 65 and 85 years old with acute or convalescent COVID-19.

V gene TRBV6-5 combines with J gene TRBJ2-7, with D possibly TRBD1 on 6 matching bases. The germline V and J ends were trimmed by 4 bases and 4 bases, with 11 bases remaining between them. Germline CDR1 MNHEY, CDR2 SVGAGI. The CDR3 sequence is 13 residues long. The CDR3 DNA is TGTGCCAGCAGTTTGGGGACACCGTACGAGCAGTACTTC. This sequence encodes CASSLGTPYEQYF.

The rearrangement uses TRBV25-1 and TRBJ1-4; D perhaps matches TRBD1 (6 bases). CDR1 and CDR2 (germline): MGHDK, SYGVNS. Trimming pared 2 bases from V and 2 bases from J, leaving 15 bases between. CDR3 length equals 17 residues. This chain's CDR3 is CASSERRPGDTNEKLFF. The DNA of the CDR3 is TGTGCCAGCAGTGAAAGGAGGCCAGGGGATACTAATGAAAAACTGTTTTTT.

The CDR3 loop is CASSLDGGFSGNTIYF. CDR3 nucleotides: TGTGCCAGCAGCTTAGATGGTGGCTTCTCTGGAAACACCATATATTTT. This chain connects TRBV11-2 to TRBJ1-3; D is ambiguous. There are 16 residues in the CDR3. Germline lookup yields CDR1 SGHAT and CDR2 FQNNGV. Trimming shortened V by 0 bases and J by 0 bases, and 9 bases separated the two germline ends. The full variable domain, in which reference TRBV11-2 and TRBJ1-3 provide the parts outside the CDR3, is EAGVAQSPRYKIIEKRQSVAFWCNPISGHATLYWYQQILGQGPKLLIQFQNNGVVDDSQLPKDRFSAERLKGVDSTLKIQPAKLEDSAVYLCASSLDGGFSGNTIYFGEGSWLTVV.

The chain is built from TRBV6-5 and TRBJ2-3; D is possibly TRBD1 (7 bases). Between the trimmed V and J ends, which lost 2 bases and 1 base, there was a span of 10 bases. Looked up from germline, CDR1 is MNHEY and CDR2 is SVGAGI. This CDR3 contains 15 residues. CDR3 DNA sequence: TGTGCCAGCAGTTACGGCAGGGGGGGCACAGATACGCAGTATTTT. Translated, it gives CASSYGRGGTDTQYF.

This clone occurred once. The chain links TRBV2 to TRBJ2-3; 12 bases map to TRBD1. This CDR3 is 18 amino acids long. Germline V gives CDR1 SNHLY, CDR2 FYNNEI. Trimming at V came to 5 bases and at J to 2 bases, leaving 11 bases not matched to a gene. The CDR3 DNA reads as TGTGCCAGCAGTCCCCCGGGACAGGGGGCGATTTACACAGATACGCAGTATTTT. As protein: CASSPPGQGAIYTDTQYF.

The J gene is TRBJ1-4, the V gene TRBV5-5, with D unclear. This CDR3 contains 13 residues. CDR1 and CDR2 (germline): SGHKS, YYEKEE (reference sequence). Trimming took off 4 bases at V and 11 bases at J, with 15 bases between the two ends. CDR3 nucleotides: TGTGCCAGCAGCCCCTCAGCGAAGGTGAAACTGTTTTTT. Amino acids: CASSPSAKVKLFF. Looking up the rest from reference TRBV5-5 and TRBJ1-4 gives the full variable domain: DAGVTQSPTHLIKTRGQQVTLRCSPISGHKSVSWYQQVLGQGPQFIFQYYEKEERGRGNFPDRFSARQFPNYSSELNVNALLLGDSALYLCASSPSAKVKLFFGSGTQLSVL.

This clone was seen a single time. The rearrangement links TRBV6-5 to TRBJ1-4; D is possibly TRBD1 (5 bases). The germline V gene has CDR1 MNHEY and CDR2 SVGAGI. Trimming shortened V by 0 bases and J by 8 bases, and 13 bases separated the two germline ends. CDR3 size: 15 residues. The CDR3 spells CASSYSRQGREKLFF. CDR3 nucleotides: TGTGCCAGCAGTTACTCGCGTCAGGGAAGGGAAAAACTGTTTTTT.

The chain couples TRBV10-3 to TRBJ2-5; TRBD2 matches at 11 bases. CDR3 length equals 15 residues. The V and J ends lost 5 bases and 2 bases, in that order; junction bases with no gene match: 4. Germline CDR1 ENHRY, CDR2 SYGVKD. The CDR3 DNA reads TGTGCCATCAGTCCACTAGCGGGGGATCAAGAGACCCAGTACTTC. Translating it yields CAISPLAGDQETQYF.

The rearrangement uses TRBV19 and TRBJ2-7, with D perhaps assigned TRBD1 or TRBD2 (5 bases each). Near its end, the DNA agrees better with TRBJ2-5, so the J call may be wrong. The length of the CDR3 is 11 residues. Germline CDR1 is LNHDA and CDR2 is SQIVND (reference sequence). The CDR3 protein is CASSMGQTQYF. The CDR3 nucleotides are TGTGCCAGTAGTATGGGACAGACCCAGTACTTC.

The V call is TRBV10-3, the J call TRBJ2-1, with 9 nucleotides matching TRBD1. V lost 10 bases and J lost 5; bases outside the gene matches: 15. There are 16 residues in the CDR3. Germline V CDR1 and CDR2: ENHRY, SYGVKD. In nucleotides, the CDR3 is TGTGCCACAGGGACAGGGAACCCGGGGTTTGACAATGAGCAGTTCTTC. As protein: CATGTGNPGFDNEQFF.

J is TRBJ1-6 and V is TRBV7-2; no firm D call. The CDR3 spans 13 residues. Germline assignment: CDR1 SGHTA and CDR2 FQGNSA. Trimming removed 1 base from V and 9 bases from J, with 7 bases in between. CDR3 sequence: CASSLEFRSPLHF. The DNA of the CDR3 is TGTGCCAGCAGCTTAGAATTTCGTTCACCCCTCCACTTT.

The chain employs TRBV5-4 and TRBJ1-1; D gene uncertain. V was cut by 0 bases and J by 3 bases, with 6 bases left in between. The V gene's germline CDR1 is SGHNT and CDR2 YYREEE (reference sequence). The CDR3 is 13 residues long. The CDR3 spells CASSLAVHTEAFF. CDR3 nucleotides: TGTGCCAGCAGCTTGGCGGTACACACTGAAGCTTTCTTT. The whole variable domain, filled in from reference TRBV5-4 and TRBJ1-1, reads ETGVTQSPTHLIKTRGQQVTLRCSSQSGHNTVSWYQQALGQGPQFIFQYYREEENGRGNFPPRFSGLQFPNYSSELNVNALELDDSALYLCASSLAVHTEAFFGQGTRLTVV.

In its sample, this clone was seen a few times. CDR3 DNA sequence: TGTGCCAGCAGCCAACAGGGGGGCAATCAGCCCCAGCATTTT. It yields the protein CASSQQGGNQPQHF. The chain couples TRBV3-1 (or the pseudogene TRBV3-2) to TRBJ1-5; 7 bases map to TRBD1. Unmatched junction bases numbered 0, after V lost 2 bases and J lost 2 bases. CDR3 length equals 14 residues. The germline CDR1 and CDR2 sequences are LGHDT and YNNKEL (reference sequence).

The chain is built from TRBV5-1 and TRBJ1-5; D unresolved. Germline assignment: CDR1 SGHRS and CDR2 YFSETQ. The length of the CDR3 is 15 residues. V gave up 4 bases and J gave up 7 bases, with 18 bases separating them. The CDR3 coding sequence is TGCGCCAGCAGCCCGAGCGGAGGGAACGGACAGCCCCAGCATTTT. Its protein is CASSPSGGNGQPQHF.

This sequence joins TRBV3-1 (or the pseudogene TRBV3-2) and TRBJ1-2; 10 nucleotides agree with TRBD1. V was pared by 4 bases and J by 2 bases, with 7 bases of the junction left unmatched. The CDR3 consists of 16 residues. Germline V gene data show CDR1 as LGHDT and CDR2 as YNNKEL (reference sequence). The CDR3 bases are TGTGCCAGCAGCCCGTTTATGGGACAGGGGAACTATGGCTACACCTTC. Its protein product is CASSPFMGQGNYGYTF.

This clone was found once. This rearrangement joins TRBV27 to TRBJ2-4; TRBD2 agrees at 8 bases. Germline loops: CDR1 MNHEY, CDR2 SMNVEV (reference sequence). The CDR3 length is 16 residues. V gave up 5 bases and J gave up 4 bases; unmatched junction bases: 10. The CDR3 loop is CASSPMGRGVKNIQYF. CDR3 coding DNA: TGTGCCAGCAGTCCCATGGGGCGGGGGGTGAAAAACATTCAGTACTTC.

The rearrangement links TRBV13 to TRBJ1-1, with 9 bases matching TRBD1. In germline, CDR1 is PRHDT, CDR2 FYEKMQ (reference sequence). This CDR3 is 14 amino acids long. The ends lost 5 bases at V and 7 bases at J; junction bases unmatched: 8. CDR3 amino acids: CASSTRRQGVEAFF. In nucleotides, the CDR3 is TGTGCCAGCAGCACCCGAAGACAGGGGGTTGAAGCTTTCTTT.

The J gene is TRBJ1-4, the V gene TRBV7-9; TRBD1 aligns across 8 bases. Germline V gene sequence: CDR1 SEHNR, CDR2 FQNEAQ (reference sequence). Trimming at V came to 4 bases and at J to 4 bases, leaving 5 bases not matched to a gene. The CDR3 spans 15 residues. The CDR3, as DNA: TGTGCCAGCAGCTGGACAGGGATCGTTAATGAAAAACTGTTTTTT. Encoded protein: CASSWTGIVNEKLFF.